The clone carrying this T cell receptor beta chain has just a few counts. Its antigen is still unknown. Naive CD8 cells were CD45RO-negative, positively selected for CCR7, excluding terminally differentiated effector memory CD45RA+ cells. The data were taken from a study of shared clonotypes between healthy human individuals. Profiling relied on immunoSEQ multiplex PCR, and the TCRdb table lists in-frame clones only, not all of them. The profile shows about 2 million clones, roughly 94% of them singletons. Study findings and constraints: A generally larger estimated richness was seen in naive subsets than in memory subsets. Non-shared clonotypes displayed generation probabilities falling below those of clonotypes present in all four donors. Roughly 5% of naive CD4 clonotypes were common to several donors.

Sequencing input: naive CD8+ T cells sorted from blood. This receptor was obtained from a man younger than 35 in good health.

CDR3 region: CAWTRDRDNEQFF. The CDR3 DNA is TGTGCCTGGACCCGGGACAGAGACAATGAGCAGTTCTTC. This chain joins TRBV30 and TRBJ2-1; 7 bases match TRBD1. Per germline, CDR1 GTSNPN and CDR2 SVGIG (reference sequence). This CDR3 comprises 13 residues. The junction had 5 bases not matched to a gene; V was cut back by 4 bases and J by 5 bases.